The 20 T cell receptor beta chains presented below share a single source sample, sequenced in a study of glioma-infiltrating T cells. Using RNA template, CDR3s of TCR alpha and beta were amplified with iRepertoire arm-PCR. TCRdb passed the multiplex PCR reads through MiXCR, listing each CDR3 protein once. The data show about 180,000 distinct CDR3 sequences, around 40% seen once. Sequencing used glioma tissue, nonneoplastic brain tissue, or PBMCs (not recorded which). Source of these receptors: a human donor with low-grade glioma or glioblastoma, undergoing nonglioma brain surgery, or in good health (not recorded which).

The rearrangement joins TRBV12-3 or TRBV12-4 to TRBJ2-3, with D perhaps assigned TRBD1 or TRBD2 (5 bases each). This CDR3 has 15 amino acids. Trimming shortened V by 1 base and J by 0 bases, and 8 bases separated the two germline ends. The CDR3 protein is CASSLDGTSTDTQYF. CDR3 coding DNA: TGTGCCAGCAGTTTAGATGGGACGAGCACAGATACGCAGTATTTT.

This clonotype appeared a few times. The chain joins TRBV6-1 to TRBJ2-5; maybe TRBD2 (5 bases). Germline V gene sequence: CDR1 MNHNS, CDR2 SASEGT. The CDR3 is 12 residues long. The V end was cut by 10 bases, the J end by 5 bases, with 14 bases between. For the CDR3, the DNA is TGTGCCATCAAGGACTCCGGGGAGACCCAGTACTTC. This sequence encodes CAIKDSGETQYF.

Regarding this clonotype: It may be a read error: a sequence one base away is much more abundant. The V gene is TRBV5-4, the J gene TRBJ1-5; TRBD1 might be the D (5 bases). Germline assignment: CDR1 SGHNT and CDR2 YYREEE (reference sequence). This CDR3 has 16 residues. The CDR3 region is CASSLGLGGWNHPQHF. CDR3 DNA sequence: TGTGCCAGCAGTTTGGGGCTGGGAGGGTGGAATCATCCCCAGCATTTT.

The chain couples TRBV11-1 to TRBJ2-7, with D tentatively TRBD1 or TRBD2 (5 bases each). The CDR3 is 14 residues long. CDR1 is SGHAT and CDR2 is FQDESV in the germline V gene (reference sequence). Between the trimmed V and J ends, which lost 3 bases and 2 bases, there was a span of 11 bases. Here the CDR3 DNA reads TGTGCCAGCAGCTTTGGGGGTACAGCCTACGAGCAGTACTTC. Translation: CASSFGGTAYEQYF.

This clonotype was found a few times. V usage is TRBV19 and J usage is TRBJ1-2, with unresolved D. This CDR3 has 14 residues. Trimming took 5 bases from V and 4 from J, leaving 14 bases between them. Germline V gene lookup returns CDR1 LNHDA and CDR2 SQIVND (reference sequence). The DNA for the CDR3 is TGTGCCAGTAGTCGGCCCGAATCACTCTATGGCTACACCTTC. As protein: CASSRPESLYGYTF.

This clonotype was observed once. The CDR3 loop reads CASRGTSDTQYF. The CDR3 region has the DNA TGTGCCAGCAGGGGAACATCAGATACGCAGTATTTT. V is TRBV11-2 and J is TRBJ2-3; D not certain. V was cut by 6 bases and J by 4 bases, with 8 bases left in between. Germline CDR1 and CDR2: SGHAT and FQNNGV. CDR3 length equals 12 residues.

The gene calls are TRBV30 and TRBJ1-5; TRBD1 matches at 8 bases. This CDR3 has 12 residues. Germline loops: CDR1 GTSNPN, CDR2 SVGIG (reference sequence). V lost 8 bases, J lost 7 bases, and 7 bases stayed unmatched. In nucleotides, the CDR3 is TGTGCCACAGGGGGGGATCGGCAGCCCCAGCATTTT. Its translation is CATGGDRQPQHF.

The chain is built from TRBV27 and TRBJ2-1, with TRBD2 as a possible D gene (7 bases). The CDR3 spans 20 residues. V lost 2 bases and J lost 6, with 29 bases in between. CDR1 is MNHEY and CDR2 is SMNVEV in the germline V gene (reference sequence). The CDR3 sequence: CASSLTGGLEGGEGGNEQFF. The CDR3 coding sequence is TGTGCCAGCAGTTTAACCGGGGGGTTAGAGGGAGGTGAGGGGGGCAATGAGCAGTTCTTC.

As concerns this clonotype: This may arise from a read error, as a much more abundant clone is one base away. This CDR3 fails to terminate in the conserved phenylalanine or tryptophan, so it likely reflects a read error. CDR3 in DNA: TGTGCCAGCAGTATGACAGGGGGCCCGCCCTATGGCTACACCTTA. This translates into CASSMTGGPPYGYTL. The rearrangement uses TRBV7-6 and TRBJ1-2; 10 bases are shared with TRBD1. CDR1 SGHVS and CDR2 FNYEAQ come from the germline V gene. The CDR3 is made up of 15 amino acids. Trimming removed 6 bases from V and 4 bases from J; junction bases left unmatched: 8.

The V call is TRBV4-1, the J call TRBJ2-7; 8 nucleotides match TRBD2. Trimming removed 3 bases from V and 7 bases from J; junction bases left unmatched: 11. Germline CDR1 MGHRA, CDR2 YSYEKL. The CDR3 length is 15 residues. DNA of the CDR3: TGCGCCAGCAGCCATCTGGCGGGAGGTCTACCGGAGCAGTACTTC. Amino acids: CASSHLAGGLPEQYF.

As concerns this clonotype: This may be a read error: a much more frequent sequence differs by one nucleotide. This is likely a read error, given that the CDR3 carries no conserved phenylalanine or tryptophan at its end. V and J are TRBV7-2 and TRBJ2-3, with D unclear. Germline CDR1 is SGHTA and CDR2 is FQGNSA. V dropped 3 bases and J dropped 0 bases, with 10 bases sitting between them. The CDR3 is 15 residues long. CDR3: CASSLDLASTDTQYL. The CDR3 nucleotides read TGTGCCAGCAGCTTGGATCTTGCTAGCACAGATACGCAGTATCTT.

Concerning this clonotype itself: Possible read error: a much larger clone is one base away. The genes are TRBV28 and TRBJ2-5; unclear D gene. This CDR3 is 12 amino acids long. Trimming stripped 7 bases from V and 4 bases from J, with 10 bases between. In germline, CDR1 is MDHEN, CDR2 SYDVKM. The CDR3 DNA follows: TGTGCCAGCAATGGCAGAGTAGAGACCCAGTACTTC. Its translation is CASNGRVETQYF.

The chain has TRBV5-1 and TRBJ1-1, with 7 bases identical to TRBD1. The CDR3 has 14 residues. Trimming at V came to 4 bases and at J to 4 bases, leaving 7 bases not matched to a gene. Germline V gene lookup returns CDR1 SGHRS and CDR2 YFSETQ. The CDR3 DNA reads as TGCGCCAGCAGCGCAGGGGGTGGTACCACTGAAGCTTTCTTT. Protein product: CASSAGGGTTEAFF.

As to this clonotype: This may be a read error: a much more frequent sequence differs by one nucleotide. The V call is TRBV7-2, the J call TRBJ2-1; D may be TRBD2 (5 bases). This CDR3 is built from 14 residues. Looked up from germline, CDR1 is SGHTA and CDR2 is FQGNSA. CDR3 DNA: TGTGCCAGCAGCTTAGGGGGAGTGATCAATGAGCAGCTCTTC. Amino acid sequence: CASSLGGVINEQLF.

As concerns this clonotype: Being one base from a much bigger clone, this may be a read error. The final CDR3 position lacks the conserved phenylalanine or tryptophan, pointing to a likely read error. The gene calls are TRBV4-1 and TRBJ1-1; D may be TRBD1 (6 bases). The CDR3 consists of 15 residues. Germline lookup yields CDR1 MGHRA and CDR2 YSYEKL. The V gene lost 1 base and the J gene lost 3 bases, with 12 bases spanning the gap. The CDR3 DNA follows: TGCGCCAGCAGCCAAGCAGCGGGGGCGGACACTGAAGCTTTCCTT. Encoded protein: CASSQAAGADTEAFL.

Of note for this clonotype: This may come from a read error, since a much larger clone is one base off. The gene calls are TRBV20-1 and TRBJ1-1; a weak D match, TRBD1 (6 bases). This CDR3 has 16 amino acids. Germline V lookup: CDR1 DFQATT, CDR2 SNEGSKA (reference sequence). Written as DNA, the CDR3 is TGCAGTGCTAAATTTGGGGGTCAGGGGACTTTGACTGAAGGTTTCTTT. Its translation: CSAKFGGQGTLTEGFF.

A word on this clonotype: This may be a read error, as it is one base from a much larger clone. The rearrangement uses TRBV28 and TRBJ2-3; 9 nucleotides align to TRBD1. The length of the CDR3 is 15 residues. Germline V gene sequence: CDR1 MDHEN, CDR2 SYDVKM. The junction had 5 bases not matched to a gene; V was cut back by 2 bases and J by 5 bases. CDR3 sequence (DNA): TGTGCCAGCAGTTTAGGGACAGGGCTGGGAGATACGCAGTATTTT. Translated: CASSLGTGLGDTQYF.

The chain recombines TRBV7-2 with TRBJ2-7, with 10 positions matching TRBD2. The CDR3 has 17 residues. Germline V gives CDR1 SGHTA, CDR2 FQGNSA. J lost 7 bases, V lost 2 bases, and 14 bases had no gene match. The CDR3 reads CASSLRTSGRNGEEQYF. The CDR3 region has the DNA TGTGCCAGCAGCTTAAGGACTAGCGGAAGAAACGGAGAAGAGCAGTACTTC.

In this sample, this clonotype turned up many times. The chain uses TRBV2 and TRBJ1-5, with D possibly being TRBD1 (5 bases). Germline lookup yields CDR1 SNHLY and CDR2 FYNNEI. There are 13 residues in the CDR3. V shed 4 bases and J shed 5 bases, with 9 bases lying between them. The CDR3 region has the DNA TGTGCCAGCAGTGGACAGTTGGATCAGCCCCAGCATTTT. As protein: CASSGQLDQPQHF.

A remark on this clonotype: At one boundary the junction diverges from the germline segment, which might be a read error. The rearrangement uses TRBV19 and TRBJ2-7; 7 nucleotides align to TRBD1. Looked up from germline, CDR1 is LNHDA and CDR2 is SQIVND (reference sequence). CDR3 length: 14 amino acids. Here the CDR3 DNA reads TGTGTCAGTAGTCCGTCGACAGGGTCCTACGAGCAGTACTTC. Translating it yields CVSSPSTGSYEQYF.